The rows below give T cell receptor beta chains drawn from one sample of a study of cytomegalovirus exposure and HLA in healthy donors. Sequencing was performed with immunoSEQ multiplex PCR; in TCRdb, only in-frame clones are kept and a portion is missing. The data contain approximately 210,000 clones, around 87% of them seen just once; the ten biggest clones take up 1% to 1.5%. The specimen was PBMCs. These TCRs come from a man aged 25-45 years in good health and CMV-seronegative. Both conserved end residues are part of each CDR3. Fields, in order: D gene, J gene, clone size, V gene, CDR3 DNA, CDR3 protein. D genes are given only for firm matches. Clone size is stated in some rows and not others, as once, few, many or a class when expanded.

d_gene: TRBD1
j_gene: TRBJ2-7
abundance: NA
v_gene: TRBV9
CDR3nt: TGTGCCAGCAGCGTAGCGGGACAGGGGAGTGACGAGCAGTACTTC
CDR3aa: CASSVAGQGSDEQYF

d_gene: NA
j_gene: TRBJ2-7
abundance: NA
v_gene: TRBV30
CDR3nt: TGTGCCTGGAGACAGGGGGGGTCCTACGAGCAGTACTTC
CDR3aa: CAWRQGGSYEQYF

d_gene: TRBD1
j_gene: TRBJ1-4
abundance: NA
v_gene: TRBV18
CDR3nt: TGTGCCAGCTCACCACGGGACAGAGAAAAACTGTTTTTT
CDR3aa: CASSPRDREKLFF

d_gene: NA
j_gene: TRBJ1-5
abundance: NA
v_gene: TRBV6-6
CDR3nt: TGTGCCAGCAGTTACGGCCAGAACAATCAGCCCCAGCATTTT
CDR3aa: CASSYGQNNQPQHF

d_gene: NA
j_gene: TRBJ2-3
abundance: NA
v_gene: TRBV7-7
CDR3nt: TGTGCTAGCAGCTTAGCCCCTAGCGATACGCAGTATTTT
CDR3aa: CASSLAPSDTQYF

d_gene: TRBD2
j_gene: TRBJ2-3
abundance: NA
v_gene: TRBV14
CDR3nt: TGTGCCAGCAGCCAAGCGGGGGGTGCAGATACGCAGTATTTT
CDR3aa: CASSQAGGADTQYF

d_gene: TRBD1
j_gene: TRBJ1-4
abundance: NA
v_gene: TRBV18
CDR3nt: TGTGCCAGCTCACCCCAGGGGGCTAATGAAAAACTGTTTTTT
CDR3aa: CASSPQGANEKLFF

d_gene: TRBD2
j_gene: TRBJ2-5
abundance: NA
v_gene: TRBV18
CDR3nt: TGTGCCAGCTCACCACGGACTAGCGGAGGGGGGACCCAGTACTTC
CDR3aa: CASSPRTSGGGTQYF

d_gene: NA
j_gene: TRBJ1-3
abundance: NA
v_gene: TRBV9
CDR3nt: TGTGCCAGCAGCGCTGGCTCCAGCGGACCTGGAAACACCATATATTTT
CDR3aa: CASSAGSSGPGNTIYF

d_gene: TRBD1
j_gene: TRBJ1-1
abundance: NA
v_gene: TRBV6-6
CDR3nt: TGTGCCAGCAGCGGACAGGAAAAAATCCGTGCTTTCTTT
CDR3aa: CASSGQEKIRAFF

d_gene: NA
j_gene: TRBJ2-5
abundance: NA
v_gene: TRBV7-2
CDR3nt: TGTGCCAGCAGCTTAATGGCAGGACAAGAGACCCAGTACTTC
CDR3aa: CASSLMAGQETQYF

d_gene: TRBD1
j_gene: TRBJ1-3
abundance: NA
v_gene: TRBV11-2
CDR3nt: TGTGCCAGCACGCAGGACAGGGGTAGAAACACCATATATTTT
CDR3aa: CASTQDRGRNTIYF

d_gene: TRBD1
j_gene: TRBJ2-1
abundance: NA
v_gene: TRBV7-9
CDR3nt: TGTTCCAGCAGCTTAGCCCGACAGGGCCTTGACAATGAGCAGTTCTTC
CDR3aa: CSSSLARQGLDNEQFF

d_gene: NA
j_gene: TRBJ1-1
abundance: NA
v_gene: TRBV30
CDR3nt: TGTGCCTGGAGTGGGGAGGGGACCCATAACACTGAAGCTTTCTTT
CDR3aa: CAWSGEGTHNTEAFF

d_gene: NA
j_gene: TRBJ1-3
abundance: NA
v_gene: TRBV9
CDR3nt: TGTGCCGGCAGCGTTTACTCTGGAAACACCATATATTTT
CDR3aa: CAGSVYSGNTIYF

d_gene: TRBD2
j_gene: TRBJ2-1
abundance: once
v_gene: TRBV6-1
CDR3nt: TGTGCCAGCAGTGCTTCTAGCGGGGGGGCCAAGACACAGCAGTTCTTC
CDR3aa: CASSASSGGAKTQQFF

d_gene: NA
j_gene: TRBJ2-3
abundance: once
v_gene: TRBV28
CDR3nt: TGTGCCAGCAGTCTGAGCACAGATACGCAGTATTTT
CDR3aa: CASSLSTDTQYF

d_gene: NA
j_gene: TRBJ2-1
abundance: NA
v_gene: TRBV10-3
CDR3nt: TGTGCCATCAGTGGGGGACAACACAATGAGCAGTTCTTC
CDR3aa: CAISGGQHNEQFF

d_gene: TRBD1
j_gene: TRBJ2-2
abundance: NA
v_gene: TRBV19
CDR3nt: TGTGCCAGTAGTAGCCGGGACAGGGGGCCGGGCACCGGGGAGCTGTTTTTT
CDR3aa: CASSSRDRGPGTGELFF

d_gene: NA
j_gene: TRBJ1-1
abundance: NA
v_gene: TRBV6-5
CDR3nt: TGTGCCAGCAAAGTCTGGGGCGCGAACACTGAAGCTTTCTTT
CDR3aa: CASKVWGANTEAFF

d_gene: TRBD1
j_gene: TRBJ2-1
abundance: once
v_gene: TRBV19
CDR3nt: TGTGCCTCTTCGGGACAGGGTTACAATGAGCAGTTCTTC
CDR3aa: CASSGQGYNEQFF

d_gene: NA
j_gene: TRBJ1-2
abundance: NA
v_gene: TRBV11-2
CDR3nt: TGTGCCAGCAGCTTAGTTCCGGGGTTGAGGGATGGCTACACCTTC
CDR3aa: CASSLVPGLRDGYTF

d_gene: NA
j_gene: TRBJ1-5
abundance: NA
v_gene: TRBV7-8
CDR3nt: TGTGCCAGCGACCGGTCCGACAGGCCCAATCAGCCCCAGCATTTT
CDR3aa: CASDRSDRPNQPQHF

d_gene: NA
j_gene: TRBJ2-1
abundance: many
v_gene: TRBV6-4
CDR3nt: TGTGCCAGCAGTTTGTCCCATACCGGGTCTGATGAGCAGTTCTTC
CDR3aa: CASSLSHTGSDEQFF

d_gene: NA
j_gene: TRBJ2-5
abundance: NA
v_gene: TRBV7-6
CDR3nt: TGTGCCAGCAGCAGGACTGAGGTTGAGACCCAGTACTTC
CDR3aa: CASSRTEVETQYF

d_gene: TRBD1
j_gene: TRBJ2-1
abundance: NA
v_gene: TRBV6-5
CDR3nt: TGTGCCAGCAGGAAAGGGACAGGGGGTGTTGAGCAGTTCTTC
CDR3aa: CASRKGTGGVEQFF

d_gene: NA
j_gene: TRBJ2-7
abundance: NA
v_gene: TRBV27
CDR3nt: TGTGCCAGCAGCCCATTCAGGGCCTCCTACGAGCAGTACTTC
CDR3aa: CASSPFRASYEQYF

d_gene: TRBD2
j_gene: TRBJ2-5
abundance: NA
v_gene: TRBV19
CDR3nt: TGTGCCAGTAGTATTGCGAGACTAGCGGACTTAGAGACCCAGTACTTC
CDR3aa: CASSIARLADLETQYF

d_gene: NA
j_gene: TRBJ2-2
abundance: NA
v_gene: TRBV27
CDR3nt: TGTGCCAGCAGTTTCCGTGTCGGGGAGCTGTTTTTT
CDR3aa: CASSFRVGELFF

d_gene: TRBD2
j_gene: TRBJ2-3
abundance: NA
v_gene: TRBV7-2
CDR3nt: TGTGCCAGCAGCTTAGTGAGGACTAGCGGTAGCACAGATACGCAGTATTTT
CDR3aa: CASSLVRTSGSTDTQYF

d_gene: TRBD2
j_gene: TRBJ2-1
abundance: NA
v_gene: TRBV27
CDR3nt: TGTGCCAGCAGTTTCTCCGGCGGGGGGGCCGTCGGTGAGCAGTTCTTC
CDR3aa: CASSFSGGGAVGEQFF

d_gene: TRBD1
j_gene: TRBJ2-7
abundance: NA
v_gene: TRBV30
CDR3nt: TGTGCCTGTCGAGGGGACAGGGGGTTTTATGAGCAGTACTTC
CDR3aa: CACRGDRGFYEQYF

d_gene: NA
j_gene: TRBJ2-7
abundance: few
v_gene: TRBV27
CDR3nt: TGTGCCAGCAGCCCCTCCGGGGGGCTCACCTACGAGCAGTACTTC
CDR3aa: CASSPSGGLTYEQYF

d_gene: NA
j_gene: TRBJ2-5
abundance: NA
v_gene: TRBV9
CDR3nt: TGTGCCAGCAGCGAGAGTACTAGTAATTTTCAAGAGACCCAGTACTTC
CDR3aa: CASSESTSNFQETQYF

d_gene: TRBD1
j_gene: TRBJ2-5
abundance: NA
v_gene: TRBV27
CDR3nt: TGTGCCAGCAGTTTAGTCGCAGGGGGCAGGGAGACCCAGTACTTC
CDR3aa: CASSLVAGGRETQYF

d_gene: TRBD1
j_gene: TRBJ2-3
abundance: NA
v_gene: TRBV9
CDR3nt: TGTGCCAGCAGCCCACGGACAGGGACAGATACGCAGTATTTT
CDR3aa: CASSPRTGTDTQYF

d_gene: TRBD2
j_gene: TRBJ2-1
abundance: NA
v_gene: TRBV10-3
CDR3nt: TGTGCCATCAGTGAGTTCGAGCGGGGGGGCAATGAGCAGTTCTTC
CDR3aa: CAISEFERGGNEQFF

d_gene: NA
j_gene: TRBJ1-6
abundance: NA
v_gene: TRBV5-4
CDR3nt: TGTGCCAGCAGCCTAACAGGGCTTGATAATTCACCCCTCCACTTT
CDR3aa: CASSLTGLDNSPLHF

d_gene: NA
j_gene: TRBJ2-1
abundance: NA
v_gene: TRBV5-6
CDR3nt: TGTGCCAGCAGCCCTCTAGCGCCGCCTGACAATGAGCAGTTCTTC
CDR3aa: CASSPLAPPDNEQFF

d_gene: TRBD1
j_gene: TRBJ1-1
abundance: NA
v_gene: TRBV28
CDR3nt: TGTGCCAGCAGGGGACACGGGACAGCGAACACTGAAGCTTTCTTT
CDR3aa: CASRGHGTANTEAFF

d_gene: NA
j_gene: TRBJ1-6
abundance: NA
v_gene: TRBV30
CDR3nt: TGTGCCTGGAGTGAGAACAGGGCCCTCCACTTT
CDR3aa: CAWSENRALHF

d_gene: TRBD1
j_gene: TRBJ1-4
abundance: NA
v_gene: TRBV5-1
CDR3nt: TGCGCCAGCAGTAGTACAGGGGGCAATGAAAAACTGTTTTTT
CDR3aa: CASSSTGGNEKLFF

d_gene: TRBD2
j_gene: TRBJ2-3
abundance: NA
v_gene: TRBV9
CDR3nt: TGTGCCAGCAGCGTAGGCGGACTAGCGGGAGTAGGCGCAGATACGCAGTATTTT
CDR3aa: CASSVGGLAGVGADTQYF

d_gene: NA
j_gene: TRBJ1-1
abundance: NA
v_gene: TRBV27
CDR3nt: TGTGCCAGCAGTTTATCGCAGGGCCCGAACACTGAAGCTTTCTTT
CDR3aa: CASSLSQGPNTEAFF

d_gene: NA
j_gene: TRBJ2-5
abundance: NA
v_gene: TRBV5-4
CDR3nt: TGTGCCAGCAGCTTGTCAGTGGGGGCTGGGTGGGGTGGAGAGACCCAGTACTTC
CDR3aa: CASSLSVGAGWGGETQYF

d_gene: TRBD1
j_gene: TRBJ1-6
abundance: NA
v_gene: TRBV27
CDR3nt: TGTGCCAGCAGTCGCTGGAAACCGGGACAGGGTAATTCACCCCTCCACTTT
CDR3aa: CASSRWKPGQGNSPLHF

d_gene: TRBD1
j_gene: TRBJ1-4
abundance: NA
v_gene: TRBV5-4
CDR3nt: TGTGCCAGCAGCCACCCGGGACAGGGGGCGGATATGCATGAAAAACTGTTTTTT
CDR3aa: CASSHPGQGADMHEKLFF

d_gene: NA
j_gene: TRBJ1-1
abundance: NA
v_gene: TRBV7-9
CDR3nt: TGTTCCAGCAGCTTGGGAGGGACAAACATGAACACTGAAGCTTTCTTT
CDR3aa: CSSSLGGTNMNTEAFF

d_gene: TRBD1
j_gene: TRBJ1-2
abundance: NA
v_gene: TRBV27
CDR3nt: TGTGCCAGCACTCACAGACAGGGGGCTACCGCTGGCTACACCTTC
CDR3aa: CASTHRQGATAGYTF

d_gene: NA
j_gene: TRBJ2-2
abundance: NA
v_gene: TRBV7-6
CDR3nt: TGTGCCAGCAGCTTCGACAGGACGAACACCGGGGAGCTGTTTTTT
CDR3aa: CASSFDRTNTGELFF

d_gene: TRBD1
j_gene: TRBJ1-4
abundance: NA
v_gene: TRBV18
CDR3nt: TGTGCCAGCTCACCAGACAGGGTAGATGAAAAACTGTTTTTT
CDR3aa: CASSPDRVDEKLFF

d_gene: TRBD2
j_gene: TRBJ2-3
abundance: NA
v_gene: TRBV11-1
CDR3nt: TGTGCCAGCAGCACCGGACTAGCGTCAGATACGCAGTATTTT
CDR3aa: CASSTGLASDTQYF

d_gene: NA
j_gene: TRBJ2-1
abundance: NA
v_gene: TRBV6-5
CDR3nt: TGTGCCAGCGGGCGCGGGAATGAGCAGTTCTTC
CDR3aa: CASGRGNEQFF

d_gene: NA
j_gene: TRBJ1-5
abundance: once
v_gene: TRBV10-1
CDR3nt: TGCGCCGGAAGGGCGGGGATTAGCAATCAGCCCCAGCATTTT
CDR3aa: CAGRAGISNQPQHF

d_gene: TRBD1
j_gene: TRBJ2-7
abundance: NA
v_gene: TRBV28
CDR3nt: TGTGCCAGCAGCCTCGGACAGGACTACGAGCAGTACTTC
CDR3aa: CASSLGQDYEQYF

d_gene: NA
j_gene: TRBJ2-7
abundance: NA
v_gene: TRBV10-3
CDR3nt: TGTGCCATCAGCCCGGGATGGTCCTACGAGCAGTACTTC
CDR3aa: CAISPGWSYEQYF

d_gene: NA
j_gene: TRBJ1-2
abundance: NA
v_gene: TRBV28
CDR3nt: TGTGCCAGTAAAGGCCTGACTGGCCTCTTTAATAACTATGGCTACACCTTC
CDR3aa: CASKGLTGLFNNYGYTF

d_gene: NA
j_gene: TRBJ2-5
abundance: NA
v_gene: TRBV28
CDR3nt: TGTGCCAGCAGTTTATCGGGGGCGGGAGTAGACTTC
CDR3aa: CASSLSGAGVDF

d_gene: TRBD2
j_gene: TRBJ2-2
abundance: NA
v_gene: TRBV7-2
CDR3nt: TGTGCCAGCAGACCTAGCGGGGGGGCCGGGGAGCTGTTTTTT
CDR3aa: CASRPSGGAGELFF